A single sample is the source of the 8 T cell receptor beta chains below, sequenced in a study of CD8 T cells in ankylosing spondylitis. TCRdb ran MiXCR on the 5' RACE reads and lists one entry per CDR3 protein. The sample records a few hundred thousand distinct CDR3 sequences, 20% being singletons. The specimen sequenced was blood, either unsorted or a sorted T cell fraction (not recorded which). Receptors were obtained from a male donor with ankylosing spondylitis or in good health (not recorded which).

This CDR3 is CAISDAGDGELFF. The CDR3 coding sequence is TGTGCCATCAGTGACGCGGGGGATGGGGAGCTGTTTTTT. The chain has TRBV10-3 and TRBJ2-2; 7 bases fit TRBD2. Germline V gives CDR1 ENHRY, CDR2 SYGVKD. Trimming removed 3 bases from V and 8 bases from J; junction bases left unmatched: 3. This CDR3 is built from 13 residues.

This clonotype appeared a few times. This rearrangement joins TRBV15 to TRBJ2-5, with D tentatively TRBD2 (5 bases). Germline loops: CDR1 LNHNV, CDR2 YYDKDF (reference sequence). V lost 0 bases and J 4 bases, leaving 15 bases between the germline ends. This CDR3 spans 16 amino acids. In nucleotides, the CDR3 is TGTGCCACCAGCAGAGATCGGCCGGGGTTAGGAGAGACCCAGTACTTC. Translation: CATSRDRPGLGETQYF.

The J gene is TRBJ1-5, the V gene TRBV7-6; D call uncertain. The CDR3 contains 20 residues. Trimming took off 0 bases at V and 0 bases at J, with 21 bases between the two ends. Germline V lookup: CDR1 SGHVS, CDR2 FNYEAQ. The CDR3 region is CASSLAPAGNPKNSNQPQHF. DNA for the CDR3: TGTGCCAGCAGCTTAGCGCCCGCGGGCAACCCCAAAAATAGCAATCAGCCCCAGCATTTT.

This clonotype was seen a few times. This chain uses TRBV20-1 with TRBJ1-6; D call uncertain. The CDR3 is 14 residues long. Trimming pared 3 bases from V and 10 bases from J, leaving 16 bases between. CDR1 and CDR2 from the germline V gene are DFQATT and SNEGSKA (reference sequence). CDR3 nucleotides: TGCAGTGCTAGGAGAGGTCCCTGGGAATCACCCCTCCACTTT. It is translated as CSARRGPWESPLHF.

This clonotype was counted between two and nine times. The chain has TRBV7-2 and TRBJ1-1; 11 bases are shared with TRBD1. With 1 base clipped from V and 10 bases from J, the junction kept 5 bases outside the gene matches. The CDR3 spans 14 residues. Germline V lookup: CDR1 SGHTA, CDR2 FQGNSA. The DNA for the CDR3 is TGTGCCAGCAGCTTAGGGACAGGGGGCGGCAGAGCTTTCTTT. This encodes CASSLGTGGGRAFF.

This chain uses TRBV5-1 with TRBJ2-1; D not certain. Germline V gene data show CDR1 as SGHRS and CDR2 as YFSETQ. This CDR3 has 15 amino acids. With 8 bases removed from V and 6 bases from J, the gap between germline ends came to 21 bases. The CDR3 sequence is CASSPFGQLGNEQFF. In DNA form, the CDR3 reads TGCGCCAGTAGCCCGTTTGGCCAGTTAGGCAATGAGCAGTTCTTC.

This clonotype was seen many times. This chain links TRBV20-1 with TRBJ2-2; 7 nucleotides match TRBD1. CDR1 and CDR2 (germline): DFQATT, SNEGSKA (reference sequence). The CDR3 totals 15 residues. V dropped 5 bases and J dropped 4; count of bases not matched to a gene: 10. This CDR3 is CSAEPRDRLTGELFF. The CDR3 nucleotides read TGCAGTGCTGAACCACGGGACAGACTCACCGGGGAGCTGTTTTTT.

This clonotype appeared a few times. The chain carries TRBV3-1 and TRBJ1-2; a possible D gene is TRBD1 (5 bases). V was pared by 3 bases and J by 1 base, with 12 bases between. The V gene's germline CDR1 is LGHDT and CDR2 YNNKEL (reference sequence). The CDR3 runs to 15 residues. CDR3 region: CASSQGRDLNYGYTF. In nucleotides, the CDR3 is TGTGCCAGCAGCCAGGGGCGCGACCTTAACTATGGCTACACCTTC.